This TCR beta chain was profiled in a study of blood T cell repertoires in COVID-19. Study processing details: Amplification with reference gene primers provided the estimates of nucleated cell counts. Method: immunoSEQ multiplex PCR; TCRdb's copy keeps in-frame clones and lacks some. V and J calls and clone size are copied from that table; D and trimming were computed from the DNA. This sample has 250,000 to 400,000 clones, with 85% found just once. This CDR3 has 17 residues. Germline trimming cut 5 bases from V and 1 base from J; bases unmatched to any gene: 5. CDR1 and CDR2 from the germline V gene are MNHNY and SVGAGI (reference sequence). The study recruited exposed participants who had met a COVID-19 case within 2 weeks before entry.

What was sequenced was PBMCs or T cells enriched from blood (not recorded which). The J gene is TRBJ1-4, the V gene TRBV6-6, with 12 bases that match TRBD1. The sequence was collected from a woman in her twenties or thirties who had been exposed to COVID-19. The CDR3 nucleotides read TGTGCCAGCAGTCCCGGGACAGGGGGCATAACTAATGAAAAACTGTTTTTT. It codes for CASSPGTGGITNEKLFF.